Detailed here is one TCR beta chain. The germline V and J ends were trimmed by 4 bases and 3 bases, with 9 bases remaining between them. The germline V gene has CDR1 SQVTM and CDR2 ANQGSEA. The CDR3 contains 12 residues. Amplification targeted TCR beta CDR3 regions from RNA transcripts. HTBI primers were used for first-round RT-PCR of the TCR CDR3. Each CDR3 protein is one row after TCRdb ran MiXCR on the multiplex PCR reads. The repertoire includes roughly 700,000 distinct CDR3 sequences, under 45% of them detected once, and less than 40% sits in the top ten. The data belong to a study of T cells in Graves' hyperthyroidism and ophthalmopathy.

V usage is TRBV29-1 and J usage is TRBJ1-1, with D possibly being TRBD1 (5 bases). The sequence was collected from a woman aged 40 to 50 with Graves' hyperthyroidism. What was sequenced was blood. DNA for the CDR3: TGCAGCGTTGTCGGGGGATACACTGAAGCTTTCTTT. It yields the protein CSVVGGYTEAFF.